The 23 T cell receptor delta chains presented below share a single source sample, sequenced in a study of gamma-delta T cells after stem cell transplantation (TCRdb year 2016). To prepare the library, RT-PCR was applied. This sample was sequenced with an Illumina MiSeq. Clone calls in TCRdb were regenerated from the public reads with CATT, after which identical DNA sequences shared one row. This sample holds some 10,000 delta-chain clones; over 1% were observed only once. The ten largest clones represent 10% of the sample. Specimen: gamma-delta T cells. The receptors shown here come from a human donor. It is not recorded whose cells these are; they may come from a transplant donor.

The sample holds a few counts of this clone. A much bigger clone sits one base away, suggesting this may be a read error. This CDR3 is also generated by other DNA sequences in the sample. The J gene is TRDJ1, the V gene TRDV2; 7 nucleotides agree with TRDD3. The CDR3 contains 17 residues. Germline V gene sequence: CDR1 GEAIGNYY, CDR2 EKD. The J segment lost 2 bases and the V segment lost 4 bases, leaving 15 bases of the junction unmatched. As DNA, the CDR3 is TGTGCCTGTGATCCGGTCGGGGTCGTGGGGGAGACCGATAAACTCATCTTT. Its translation is CACDPVGVVGETDKLIF.

This clone rates as medium-sized (0.01 to 0.1%). This same CDR3 is encoded by further DNA sequences in the sample. The chain combines TRDV2 with TRDJ1; 8 nucleotides match TRDD3. Germline V lookup: CDR1 GEAIGNYY, CDR2 EKD. Losses at the gene ends were 1 base for V and 2 bases for J; bases not matched to a gene: 11. The CDR3 is 17 amino acids. CDR3 loop: CACDTVGDTKATDKLIF. As DNA, the CDR3 is TGTGCCTGTGACACGGTAGGGGATACTAAGGCAACCGATAAACTCATCTTT.

About this clone itself: The TCRdb protein, from a much larger clone, departs from this DNA's translation at residue 16, likely by read error; the protein shown derives from the DNA. The V and J genes are TRDV2 and TRDJ1; tentatively, D is TRDD3 (6 bases). The CDR3 has 18 residues. Germline V gene sequence: CDR1 GEAIGNYY, CDR2 EKD. The CDR3, as DNA: TGTGCCTGTGACACTGGGGGGCTACTGCAGGCCCCCCCCGATAAACCCATCTTT. Amino acid sequence: CACDTGGLLQAPPDKPIF.

This clone has just a few counts. The chain uses TRDV2 and TRDJ1, with 8 bases lining up with TRDD3. CDR1 GEAIGNYY and CDR2 EKD come from the germline V gene. The CDR3 has 17 residues. Germline trimming cut 3 bases from V and 4 bases from J; bases unmatched to any gene: 15. This CDR3 is CACDPVLLGGRLDKLIF. The CDR3 DNA is TGTGCCTGTGACCCCGTCCTACTGGGGGGCCGCCTCGATAAACTCATCTTT.

The table lists this clone with a few counts. A much larger clone differs by one base, so this may be a read error. The same CDR3 can be traced to other DNA sequences in this sample. The chain uses TRDV2 and TRDJ1; 9 nucleotides match TRDD3. CDR1 and CDR2 (germline): GEAIGNYY, EKD. The CDR3 contains 17 residues. CDR3 sequence (DNA): TGTGCCTGTGACATGCTGGGGGATCGGATGGGCACCGATAAACTCATCTTC. Amino acids: CACDMLGDRMGTDKLIF.

Remarks on this clone: It may be a read error: a sequence one base away is much more abundant. Other DNA sequences from this sample encode an identical CDR3 as well. The rearrangement uses TRDV2 and TRDJ1; TRDD3 matches 9 bases. V trimming: 0 bases; J trimming: 5 bases; junction bases outside the gene matches: 15. The CDR3 loop spans 18 amino acids. Germline V gives CDR1 GEAIGNYY, CDR2 EKD. CDR3: CACDTVRRTGGLVDKLIF. The CDR3 DNA is TGTGCCTGTGACACCGTGAGACGTACTGGGGGACTAGTTGATAAACTCATCTTT.

Remarks on this clone: This likely traces to a read error, being one base from a far larger clone. This CDR3 is also generated by other DNA sequences in the sample. The gene calls are TRDV2 and TRDJ2, with TRDD3 matching 9 bases. CDR3 length: 19 amino acids. The germline gives CDR1 GEAIGNYY, CDR2 EKD. The CDR3 sequence: CACDTVGDKGPALTAQLFF. CDR3 DNA: TGCGCCTGTGACACCGTGGGGGATAAGGGGCCCGCTTTGACAGCACAACTCTTCTTT.

On this clone itself: The mismatch at residue 14 between this DNA's translation and the TCRdb protein of a much larger clone likely reflects a read error; the protein shown is translated from the DNA. This chain links TRDV2 with TRDJ1, with TRDD3 identical over 9 bases. CDR3 length: 17 amino acids. The V gene's germline CDR1 is GEAIGNYY and CDR2 EKD. The CDR3 spells CACDTVSGGSHTDRLIF. As DNA, the CDR3 is TGTGCCTGTGACACCGTTTCTGGGGGATCCCACACCGATAGACTCATCTTT.

This clone qualifies as large. The same CDR3 arises from other DNA sequences in this sample as well. This chain uses TRDV2 with TRDJ1; 13 bases fit TRDD3. The junction had 8 bases not matched to a gene; V was cut back by 3 bases and J by 11 bases. Germline V gene lookup returns CDR1 GEAIGNYY and CDR2 EKD. This CDR3 has 14 amino acids. CDR3 region: CACDPVLGDTLLIF. The CDR3 bases are TGTGCCTGTGACCCTGTACTGGGGGATACGCTCCTCATCTTT.

Of note for this clone: A far larger clone is a single base away, which makes a read error likely. This sample also contains other DNA sequences that code for the same CDR3. The chain couples TRDV2 to TRDJ1; 7 bases line up with TRDD3. Unmatched junction bases numbered 9, after V lost 0 bases and J lost 0 bases. Germline V gene sequence: CDR1 GEAIGNYY, CDR2 EKD. The CDR3 runs to 17 residues. The DNA for the CDR3 is TGTGCCTGTGACACCGTTTCCGGGGGATCCCACACCGATAAACTCATCTTT. Its translation: CACDTVSGGSHTDKLIF.

In its sample, this clone was seen a few times. A read error may be the cause here, since a much bigger clone is one base away. Other DNA sequences within the sample encode an identical CDR3. The rearrangement uses TRDV2 and TRDJ1, with D possibly being TRDD3 (5 bases). V shed 1 base and J shed 2 bases, with 13 bases lying between them. Germline V gives CDR1 GEAIGNYY, CDR2 EKD. This CDR3 spans 15 amino acids. The CDR3 spells CACDTLGQRTDKLIF. In DNA form, the CDR3 reads TGTGCCTGTGACACGCTGGGACAAAGGACCGATAAACTCATCTTT.

There are a few counts of this clone. TCRdb attributes to this sequence the protein of a much larger clone, which differs from the DNA translation at residue 5; a read error is likely, and the protein displayed is translated from the DNA. V usage is TRDV2 and J usage is TRDJ3, with TRDD3 matching 12 bases. V gave up 1 base and J gave up 0 bases; unmatched junction bases: 6. Per the germline V gene, CDR1 is GEAIGNYY and CDR2 is EKD. This CDR3 is 20 amino acids long. CDR3 residues: CACDTILGDTLSWDTRQMFF. The CDR3 DNA is TGTGCCTGTGACACTATACTGGGGGATACCCTCTCCTGGGACACCCGACAGATGTTTTTC.

Of note for this clone: TCRdb records a much larger clone's protein for this DNA, with a difference at residue 11 that likely arises from a read error; the protein given is the translation of the DNA. The V call is TRDV2, the J call TRDJ1, with TRDD3 matching 11 bases. V lost 4 bases and J lost 2; bases outside the gene matches: 11. The CDR3 has 17 amino acids. CDR1 is GEAIGNYY, CDR2 EKD, per germline. The CDR3 loop is CACDDLVGDTATDKLIF. The CDR3 DNA follows: TGTGCCTGTGATGACCTCGTGGGGGATACGGCGACCGATAAACTCATCTTT.

This clone was picked up many times. The chain couples TRDV2 to TRDJ1; 10 nucleotides align to TRDD3. The length of the CDR3 is 18 residues. The V and J ends lost 0 bases and 0 bases, in that order; junction bases with no gene match: 9. Looked up from germline, CDR1 is GEAIGNYY and CDR2 is EKD. This chain's CDR3 is CACDTLVLGDHYTDKLIF. The DNA for the CDR3 is TGTGCCTGTGACACCTTGGTACTGGGGGATCATTACACCGATAAACTCATCTTT.

As concerns this clone: TCRdb's protein for this DNA is that of a much larger clone and differs from the translation at residue 3, likely a read error; the protein shown is the DNA translation. The chain employs TRDV2 and TRDJ1, with 8 nucleotides matching TRDD3. The CDR3 is 16 residues long. Germline CDR1 reads GEAIGNYY; CDR2 reads EKD. The CDR3 bases are TGTGCCCGTGACAGTATGGGGGATGGTCACACCGATAAACTCATCTTT. Its protein is CARDSMGDGHTDKLIF.

Note on this clone: This sequence is one base from a far larger clone and is likely a read error. V is TRDV2 and J is TRDJ1; 9 nucleotides align to TRDD3. The CDR3 is made up of 16 amino acids. V dropped 1 base and J dropped 2; count of bases not matched to a gene: 7. Germline assignment: CDR1 GEAIGNYY and CDR2 EKD. CDR3 residues: CACDTLQLGETDKLIF. Written as DNA, the CDR3 is TGTGCCTGTGACACGCTACAACTGGGGGAAACCGATAAACTCATCTTT.

This clone was found a few times. Since a far larger clone is one base different, this is likely a read error. The same CDR3 can be traced to other DNA sequences in this sample. This chain links TRDV2 with TRDJ1; D perhaps matches TRDD3 (5 bases). Trimming removed 0 bases from V and 0 bases from J, with 16 bases in between. The length of the CDR3 is 17 residues. Per germline, CDR1 GEAIGNYY and CDR2 EKD. The CDR3 bases are TGTGCCTGTGACACCCTTCTCAACTCGGGGGACACCGATAAACTCATCTTT. Its translation is CACDTLLNSGDTDKLIF.

This clone is deemed medium-sized. The V gene is TRDV2, the J gene TRDJ1, with 7 bases lining up with TRDD3. CDR1 and CDR2 (germline): GEAIGNYY, EKD. This CDR3 spans 15 amino acids. V dropped 3 bases and J dropped 0; count of bases not matched to a gene: 6. The CDR3, as DNA: TGTGCCTGTGACTCCCTGGGGGTGAACACCGATAAACTCATCTTT. As protein: CACDSLGVNTDKLIF.

This clone was detected only a few times. This chain links TRDV2 with TRDJ1; possibly TRDD3 for D (6 bases). The CDR3 runs to 16 residues. V was trimmed by 0 bases and J by 7 bases, leaving 20 bases between them. Germline values: CDR1 GEAIGNYY, CDR2 EKD. CDR3 region: CACDTVSPGTGTKLIF. In nucleotides, the CDR3 is TGTGCCTGTGACACCGTAAGTCCGGGTACTGGGACTAAACTCATCTTT.

About this clone: A far larger clone is off by one base, so a read error is likely. Additional DNA sequences in this sample encode the identical CDR3. V is TRDV2 and J is TRDJ1; D unclear. This CDR3 comprises 16 residues. Trimming cost V 3 bases and J 0 bases, with 16 bases left between them. Germline V gene data show CDR1 as GEAIGNYY and CDR2 as EKD. The CDR3 nucleotides read TGTGCCTGTGACCTACTAGGGGCCCCCTACACCGATAAACTCATCTTT. Residues: CACDLLGAPYTDKLIF.

This clone came up a few times. The chain employs TRDV2 and TRDJ1; TRDD3 is a possible D gene (6 bases). V was pared by 3 bases and J by 2 bases, with 15 bases between. This CDR3 comprises 15 residues. The germline V gene has CDR1 GEAIGNYY and CDR2 EKD. CDR3 sequence (DNA): TGTGCCTGTGACCTACTGGGACAAAGGACCGATAAACTCATCTTT. This encodes CACDLLGQRTDKLIF.

A remark on this clone: The protein TCRdb gives is from a much larger clone and does not agree with this DNA's translation at residue 6, likely a read error; the protein shown here comes from the DNA. The chain has TRDV2 and TRDJ1, with D perhaps TRDD2 (5 bases). V was cut by 2 bases and J by 2 bases, with 17 bases left in between. Germline V gene data show CDR1 as GEAIGNYY and CDR2 as EKD. The CDR3 is made up of 16 amino acids. The CDR3 region has the DNA TGTGCCTGTGACATCCCCCTACCAAGCGGAACCGATAAACTCATCTTT. This translates into CACDIPLPSGTDKLIF.

The table lists this clone with a few counts. The mismatch at residue 6 between this DNA's translation and the TCRdb protein of a much larger clone likely reflects a read error; the protein shown is translated from the DNA. This chain joins TRDV2 and TRDJ1; D tentatively reads TRDD2 or TRDD3 (5 bases each). V dropped 0 bases and J dropped 2 bases, with 15 bases sitting between them. Germline CDR1 reads GEAIGNYY; CDR2 reads EKD. The CDR3 loop spans 16 amino acids. The CDR3 spells CACDTPSGFDTDKLIF. In DNA, the CDR3 is TGTGCCTGTGACACCCCTTCTGGGTTTGATACCGATAAACTCATCTTT.